One T cell receptor beta chain is described in this entry. The target of this receptor is not known. No much larger clone exists at a distance of one base, and base qualities are not known. The data derive from a study of cytomegalovirus exposure and HLA in healthy donors (TCRdb year 2017). Context from the whole study: In an earlier analysis of roughly 590 of the donors, 276 Gb of sequence data and 120 million or so unique TCR beta sequences from roughly 190 million T cells were reported. Roughly five DR-DQ haplotypes were handled as single units for association and clustering, since linkage in the cohort was strong. Alongside the repertoire data, information on donor age, sex, ethnicity and CMV serostatus was compiled. Every repertoire in the discovery cohort had been generated on one and the same sequencing platform. Both class I and class II loci were covered by HLA typing, at four-digit resolution. An earlier analysis of some 600 of the donors applied high-throughput TCR beta sequencing to assess whether each TCR beta V gene segment acted as functional or pseudogenic. Among over 350 genotyped donors of the cohort, an average of 235,054 unique TCR beta nucleotide sequences were sequenced per donor, about a sixth of them non-productive. A separate validation cohort of 100 to 150 different subjects was used in addition to the roughly 640-subject first cohort. In a later analysis, previously published TCR beta repertoires from 666 donors were re-analyzed and high-resolution HLA genotyping was added so that TCR occurrence patterns could be studied. Genome-wide SNP genotypes for about 60% of the roughly 670 donors were used in a later genetic analysis, which treated that subset as a discovery cohort. The study was designed to test whether signatures of past pathogen exposure could be identified by cataloging public T cell receptors. Of the roughly 410 genotyped donors, more than 75% were placed in the genetic ancestry cluster associated with self-reported Caucasian donors. An early release covering over 500 HLA-typed donors comprised around 300 gigabases of sequencing data and about 90 million unique TCR sequences. The number of typed donors differed by locus: about 620-640 for A, B, C, DRB1 and DQB1; approximately 530 for DQA1; around 610 for DPA1; and about 470 for DPB1. The later analysis used no new phenotypic data to find candidate immune exposures, relying instead on TCR beta sequences and their occurrence across donors. The T cell repertoires of 670 or so subjects were profiled by immunosequencing and related to cytomegalovirus serostatus. To predict cytomegalovirus infection status, the study combined high-throughput TCR immunosequencing, statistical association of individual TCRs with disease status, and machine learning.

Libraries were built with the immunoSEQ multiplex PCR assay. For the multiplex PCR, a mixture combining 60 forward primers for TCR Vbeta segments and 13 reverse primers for TCR Jbeta segments was used. The CDR3 region of rearranged TCR beta genes was amplified from genomic DNA with a multiplex PCR assay. On the Illumina HiSeq System, the amplified TCR beta libraries were sequenced as 87-base-pair reads. In the original analysis: A later analysis tallied some 79 million unique TCR beta chains across the 666 repertoires, and around 10 million of those chains were shared by two or more donors. A nearest-neighbor algorithm error-corrected the raw reads and collapsed the reads into unique sequences, merging closely related sequences to remove PCR and sequencing errors. CDR3 sequences were aligned to IMGT reference sequences to assign V, D and J gene segments. For a sequence to be retained, a match of at least six nucleotides was required to both a V gene segment and a J gene segment. A rearrangement counted as productive if the CDR3 had no stop codons and remained in frame with V and J, and every other rearrangement counted as non-productive. CDR3 was defined according to IMGT convention as the region running from the second conserved V-encoded cysteine to the conserved J-encoded phenylalanine. In an earlier analysis of roughly 610 of the donors, sequences lacking an unambiguous match to a single V gene segment were excluded. An earlier analysis of over 450 of the donors classified V segments as functional when productive rearrangements were above 56.7% and as segregating when the standard deviation between donors was above 5%. To diagnose cytomegalovirus status from the catalog of TCR beta chain sequences, a statistical classification framework was built. V and J gene assignment, in a later analysis, came from comparing TCR nucleotide sequences with IMGT/GENE-DB human TR gene sequences. In a later analysis, CDR3 sequences and most-parsimonious VDJ recombination scenarios were assigned using the TCRdist pipeline. In a later analysis, every TCR beta chain was defined by the combination of its CDR3 amino acid sequence and its V-gene family, and reads without a unique V-gene family were dropped. In a later analysis, 450 to 600 highly shared, low-generation-probability nucleotide sequences were removed to address suspected cross-contamination and a sequencing artifact. For each public chain, a later analysis derived a clonal expansion index from normalized ranks of inferred template counts within each repertoire. Generation probabilities in a later analysis came from a VDJ recombination model fitted to out-of-frame rearrangements, and those results were checked against IGoR. In a later analysis, TCR-TCR, TCR-HLA and TCR-CMV co-occurrence was scored with hypergeometric tests, and a repertoire-size bias correction was applied to TCR pairs. In a later analysis, false discovery rates were estimated by permuting HLA or CMV assignments 20 times. A later analysis grouped co-occurring TCRs with DBSCAN, adding TCRdist sequence similarity when clustering within HLA-allele-positive subsets. Repertoires with fewer than 30,000 or more than 120,000 public chains were left out of co-occurrence clustering, as were a handful of repertoires with anomalous nucleotide sharing. This is the immuneACCESS table as TCRdb keeps it, with only in-frame sequences that have V and J called. A part of the clones is gone; compared with another copy, unresolved V genes explain less than half, and the rest is unexplained. That table gives V, J and clone size, and the DNA gave D and trimming. This sample lists over 100,000 clones; 79% were detected once. The ten most abundant clones make up around 1% of the sample.

CDR1 and CDR2 (LGHNA, YNFKEQ) derive from the germline V gene. Trimming costs V 0 bases and J 5 bases, and their ends lie 11 bases apart. The CDR3 covers 16 residues, taking in both the cysteine and the phenylalanine. Only CDR3 DNA remains: 48 bases, in frame from the first base. The cohort comprised around 700 healthy bone marrow donors. At the time of sampling, all cohort members were nominally healthy, though unrecorded immune exposures were likely present. The donor was CMV seronegative and was included in the group of a few hundred seronegative cohort members. A peripheral blood sample was provided by each donor, and peripheral blood mononuclear cells were used for TCR beta sequencing. Genomic DNA was extracted from the blood cell samples with the Qiagen DNeasy Blood Extraction Kit. Broad study findings and their caveats: Most TCR sequences were observed very rarely across donors, whereas some public TCRs were present in many individuals. When HLA alleles, especially DR and DQ, strongly co-occurred, attributing TCR associations to individual alleles was difficult. The cohort was sequenced for TCR beta chains only, and without alpha or paired-chain data the features that could be detected were limited. A further reported finding was that TCR beta sequences accurately predicted the HLA-A and HLA-B alleles for most subjects in the first cohort. Three of the identified cytomegalovirus-associated TCR beta chains were confirmed in vitro to be specific for cytomegalovirus antigens. The earlier analysis of approximately 590 of the donors excluded approximately 17 rarely observed V segments, including chromosome 9 orphons, because counts were too low. In a later analysis, the rate of TCR association differed among HLA loci, with DRB1 alleles having the most associated TCRs and HLA-C alleles having the fewest. A later analysis associated about 17,000 TCR beta sequences with specific HLA alleles at a false discovery rate of 0.05. In a later analysis, HLA-associated TCR beta chains showed more clonal expansion and lower generation probabilities than non-associated chains that were equally common. Roughly uniform sequencing depth across donors was assumed in presence/absence analyses, although this assumption may not hold. CMV serostatus was the only immune exposure information available for the cohort. It was suggested by the authors that the approach could potentially be generalized to other disease states and immunological phenotypes. A later analysis reported that several top co-occurrence clusters appeared linked to parvovirus B19, influenza, CMV and Epstein-Barr virus. An earlier analysis of around 600 of the donors showed that most TCR beta V segments appeared in productive rearrangements either about 87% or about 30% of the time, which broadly matched IMGT annotations. Because HLA typing was missing for some donors at each locus, association tests included only the typed subset. In a later genetic analysis, a missense DCLRE1C variant was associated with V-gene and J-gene trimming of TCR beta chains, and the association was replicated in an independent cohort. Linkage disequilibrium might explain the correlated functional status among segregating V segments, but an unknown experimental factor could not be excluded. Some IMGT-functional V segments, including TRBV6-2 and TRBV6-3, could not be told apart with the 87-base-pair reads, so those segments were excluded. A total of 150 or so TCR beta chains were listed by the study as associated with cytomegalovirus. Compared with the roughly 700-donor mean, donors in an Asian-associated ancestry cluster had fewer N-insertions in productive TCRs, according to a later genetic analysis. The classifier was reported to diagnose cytomegalovirus status with high specificity and sensitivity in both the original cohort and the validation cohort. The sequencing pipeline was judged likely to have produced a cluster of highly shared sequence variants as a technical artifact. Most CMV-associated TCR beta chains appeared to be HLA-restricted in a later analysis, and the HLA associations seemed to be driven largely by CMV exposure.

Recombination joined TRBV4-2 with TRBJ1-6; the D gene cannot be resolved reliably. The receptor was derived from a male donor in good health and CMV-seronegative. Sequencing was performed on PBMCs. The nucleotide sequence reads TGTGCCAGCAGCCAAGATCTCGGCAGGAATAATTCACCCCTCCACTTT. Translation gives CASSQDLGRNNSPLHF.